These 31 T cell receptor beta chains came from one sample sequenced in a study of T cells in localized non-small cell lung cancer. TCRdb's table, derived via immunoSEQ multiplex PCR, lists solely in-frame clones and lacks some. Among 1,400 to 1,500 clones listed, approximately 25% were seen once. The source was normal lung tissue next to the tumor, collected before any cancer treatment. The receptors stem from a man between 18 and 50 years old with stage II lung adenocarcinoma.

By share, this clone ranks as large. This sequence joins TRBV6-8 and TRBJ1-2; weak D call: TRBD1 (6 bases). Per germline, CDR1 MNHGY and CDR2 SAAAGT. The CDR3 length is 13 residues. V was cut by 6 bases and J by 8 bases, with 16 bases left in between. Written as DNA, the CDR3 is TGTGCCAGCAGAGGTGACAGGCCGCCGGGCTACACCTTC. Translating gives CASRGDRPPGYTF.

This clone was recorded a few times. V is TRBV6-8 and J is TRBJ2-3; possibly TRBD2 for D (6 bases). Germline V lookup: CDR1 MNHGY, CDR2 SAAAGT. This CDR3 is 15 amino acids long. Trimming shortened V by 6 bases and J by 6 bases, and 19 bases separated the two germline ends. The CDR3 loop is CASSVPGLTRDTQYF. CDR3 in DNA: TGTGCCAGCAGCGTCCCGGGACTTACTCGGGATACGCAGTATTTT.

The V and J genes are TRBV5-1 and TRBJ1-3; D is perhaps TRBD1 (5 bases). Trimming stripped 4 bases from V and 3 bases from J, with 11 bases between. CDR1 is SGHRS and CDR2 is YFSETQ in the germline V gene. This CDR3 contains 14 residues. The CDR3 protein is CASSAGAVGNTIYF. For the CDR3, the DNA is TGCGCCAGCAGCGCTGGGGCGGTTGGAAACACCATATATTTT.

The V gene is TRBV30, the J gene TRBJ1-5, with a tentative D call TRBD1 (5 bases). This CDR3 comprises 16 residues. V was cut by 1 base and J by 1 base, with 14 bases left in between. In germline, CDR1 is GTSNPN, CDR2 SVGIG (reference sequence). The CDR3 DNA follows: TGTGCCTGGAGTGAGCCAGGGATGACCAGCAATCAGCCCCAGCATTTT. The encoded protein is CAWSEPGMTSNQPQHF.

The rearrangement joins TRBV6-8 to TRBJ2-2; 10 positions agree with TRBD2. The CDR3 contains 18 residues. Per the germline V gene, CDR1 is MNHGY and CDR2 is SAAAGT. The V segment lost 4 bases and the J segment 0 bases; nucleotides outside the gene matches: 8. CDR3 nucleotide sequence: TGTGCCAGCAGTTCTTACTTCCTAGCGGGGGCGAACACCGGGGAGCTGTTTTTT. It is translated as CASSSYFLAGANTGELFF.

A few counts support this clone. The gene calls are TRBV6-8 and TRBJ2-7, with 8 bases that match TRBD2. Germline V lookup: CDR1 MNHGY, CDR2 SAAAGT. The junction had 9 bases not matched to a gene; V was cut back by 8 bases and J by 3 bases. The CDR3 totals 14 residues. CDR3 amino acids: CASEPGGSGYEQYF. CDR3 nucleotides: TGTGCCAGCGAGCCGGGAGGGAGTGGCTACGAGCAGTACTTC.

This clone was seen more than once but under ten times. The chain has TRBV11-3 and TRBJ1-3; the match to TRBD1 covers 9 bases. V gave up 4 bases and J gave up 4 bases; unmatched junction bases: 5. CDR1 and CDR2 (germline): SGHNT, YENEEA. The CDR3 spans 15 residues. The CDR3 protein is CASSYDRGTGNTIYF. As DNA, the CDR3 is TGTGCCAGCAGCTATGACAGGGGGACCGGAAACACCATATATTTT.

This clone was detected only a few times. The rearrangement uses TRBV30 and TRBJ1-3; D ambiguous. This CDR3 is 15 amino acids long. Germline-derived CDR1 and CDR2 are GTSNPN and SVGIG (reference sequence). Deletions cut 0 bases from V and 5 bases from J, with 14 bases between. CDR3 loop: CAWSVTLGSRNTIYF. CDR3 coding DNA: TGTGCCTGGAGTGTAACATTGGGCAGCCGAAACACCATATATTTT.

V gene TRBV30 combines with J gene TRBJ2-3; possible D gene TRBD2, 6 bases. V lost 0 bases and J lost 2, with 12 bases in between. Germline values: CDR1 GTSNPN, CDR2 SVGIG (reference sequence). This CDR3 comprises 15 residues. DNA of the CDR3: TGTGCCTGGAGTGTAGCCGGGGGATACACAGATACGCAGTATTTT. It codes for CAWSVAGGYTDTQYF.

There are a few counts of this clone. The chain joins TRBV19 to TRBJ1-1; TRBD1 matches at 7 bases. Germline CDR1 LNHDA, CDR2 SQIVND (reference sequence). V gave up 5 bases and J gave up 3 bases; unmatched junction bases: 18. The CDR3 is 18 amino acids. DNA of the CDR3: TGTGCCAGTAGTTTCCTCAAGGGGGCGCGGAGTAGGGACACTGAAGCTTTCTTT. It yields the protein CASSFLKGARSRDTEAFF.

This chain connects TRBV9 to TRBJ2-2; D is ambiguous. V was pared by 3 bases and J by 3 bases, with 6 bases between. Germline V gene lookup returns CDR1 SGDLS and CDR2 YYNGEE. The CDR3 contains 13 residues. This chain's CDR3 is CASSAQDTGELFF. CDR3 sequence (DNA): TGTGCCAGCAGCGCCCAGGACACCGGGGAGCTGTTTTTT.

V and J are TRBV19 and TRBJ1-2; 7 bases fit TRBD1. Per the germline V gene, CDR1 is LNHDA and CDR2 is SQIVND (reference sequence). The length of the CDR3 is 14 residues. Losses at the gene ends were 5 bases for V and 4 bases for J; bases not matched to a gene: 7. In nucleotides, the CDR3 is TGTGCCAGTAGTTTCCAGGGGGAAACCTATGGCTACACCTTC. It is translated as CASSFQGETYGYTF.

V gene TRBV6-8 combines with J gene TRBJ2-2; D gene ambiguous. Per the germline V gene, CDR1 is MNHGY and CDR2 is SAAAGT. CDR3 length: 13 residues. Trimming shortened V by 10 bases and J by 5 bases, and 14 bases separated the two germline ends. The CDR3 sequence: CAISIRETGELFF. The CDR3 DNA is TGTGCCATCAGCATCAGAGAGACCGGGGAGCTGTTTTTT.

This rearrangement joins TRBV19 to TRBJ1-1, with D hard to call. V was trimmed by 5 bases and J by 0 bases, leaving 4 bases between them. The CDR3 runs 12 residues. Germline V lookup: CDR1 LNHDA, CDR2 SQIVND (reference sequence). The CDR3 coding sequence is TGTGCCAGTAGTGACTTGAACACTGAAGCTTTCTTT. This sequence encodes CASSDLNTEAFF.

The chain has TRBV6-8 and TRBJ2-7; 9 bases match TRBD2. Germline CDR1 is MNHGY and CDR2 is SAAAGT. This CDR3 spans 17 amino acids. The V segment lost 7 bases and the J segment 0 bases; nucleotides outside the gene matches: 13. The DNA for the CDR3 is TGTGCCAGCAAAGGGAATAGCGGGGGCCCGAGCTCCTACGAGCAGTACTTC. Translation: CASKGNSGGPSSYEQYF.

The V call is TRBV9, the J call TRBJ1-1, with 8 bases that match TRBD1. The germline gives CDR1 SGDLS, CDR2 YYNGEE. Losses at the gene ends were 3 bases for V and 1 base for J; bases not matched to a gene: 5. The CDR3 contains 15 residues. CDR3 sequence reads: CASSATGVPNTEAFF. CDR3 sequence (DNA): TGTGCCAGCAGCGCGACAGGGGTCCCGAACACTGAAGCTTTCTTT. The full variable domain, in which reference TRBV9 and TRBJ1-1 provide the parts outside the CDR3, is DSGVTQTPKHLITATGQRVTLRCSPRSGDLSVYWYQQSLDQGLQFLIQYYNGEERAKGNILERFSAQQFPDLHSELNLSSLELGDSALYFCASSATGVPNTEAFFGQGTRLTVV.

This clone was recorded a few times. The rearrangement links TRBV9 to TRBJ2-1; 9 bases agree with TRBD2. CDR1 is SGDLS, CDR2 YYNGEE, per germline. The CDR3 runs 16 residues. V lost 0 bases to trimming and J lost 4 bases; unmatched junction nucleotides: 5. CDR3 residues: CASSVEASGVYNEQFF. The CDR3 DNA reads TGTGCCAGCAGCGTAGAAGCTAGCGGGGTATACAATGAGCAGTTCTTC.

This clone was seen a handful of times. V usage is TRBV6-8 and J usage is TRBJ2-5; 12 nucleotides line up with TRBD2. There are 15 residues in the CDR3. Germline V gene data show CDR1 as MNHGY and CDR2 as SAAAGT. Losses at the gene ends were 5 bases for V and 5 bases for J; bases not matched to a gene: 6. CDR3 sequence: CASSTPGTSGETQYF. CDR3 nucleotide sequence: TGTGCCAGCAGTACCCCCGGGACTAGCGGGGAGACCCAGTACTTC.

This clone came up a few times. In nucleotides, the CDR3 is TGTGCCAGCAGCCGCGACGGCGGGCCGCCCTACGAGCAGTACTTC. It yields the protein CASSRDGGPPYEQYF. The chain links TRBV11-3 to TRBJ2-7; D is possibly TRBD2 (5 bases). CDR3 length: 15 residues. The germline V gene has CDR1 SGHNT and CDR2 YENEEA. The germline V and J ends were trimmed by 5 bases and 2 bases, with 16 bases remaining between them.

The DNA of the CDR3 is TGTGCCAGCTCGCAAACGCGGGGGCGCTATAATTCACCCCTCCACTTT. Translated: CASSQTRGRYNSPLHF. The V gene is TRBV18, the J gene TRBJ1-6; D perhaps matches TRBD1 (6 bases). This CDR3 is built from 16 residues. The germline V and J ends were trimmed by 6 bases and 3 bases, with 15 bases remaining between them. Germline lookup yields CDR1 KGHSH and CDR2 LQKENI.

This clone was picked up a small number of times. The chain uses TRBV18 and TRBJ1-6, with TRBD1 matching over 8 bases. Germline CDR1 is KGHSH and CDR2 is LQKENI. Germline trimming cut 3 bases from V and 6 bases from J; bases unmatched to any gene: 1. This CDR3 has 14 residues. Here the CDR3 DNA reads TGTGCCAGCTCACCGGACAGGGTTAATTCACCCCTCCACTTT. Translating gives CASSPDRVNSPLHF.

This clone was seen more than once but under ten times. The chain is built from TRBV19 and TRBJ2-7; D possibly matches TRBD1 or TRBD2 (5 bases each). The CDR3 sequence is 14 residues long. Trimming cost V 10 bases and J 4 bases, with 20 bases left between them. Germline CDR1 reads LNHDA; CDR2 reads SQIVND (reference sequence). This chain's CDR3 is CAIPVGTDLYEQYF. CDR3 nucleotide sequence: TGTGCCATTCCCGTTGGGACGGACTTATACGAGCAGTACTTC. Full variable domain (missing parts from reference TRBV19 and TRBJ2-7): DGGITQSPKYLFRKEGQNVTLSCEQNLNHDAMYWYRQDPGQGLRLIYYSQIVNDFQKGDIAEGYSVSREKKESFPLTVTSAQKNPTAFYLCAIPVGTDLYEQYFGPGTRLTVT.

Written as DNA, the CDR3 is TGTGCCAGCACGATTGCCGCGGGTGCGGTGACCCAGTACTTC. Its protein is CASTIAAGAVTQYF. This chain links TRBV6-8 with TRBJ2-5; perhaps TRBD2 as D (5 bases). This CDR3 region has 14 residues. Germline CDR1 MNHGY, CDR2 SAAAGT. Trimming stripped 7 bases from V and 7 bases from J, with 19 bases between.

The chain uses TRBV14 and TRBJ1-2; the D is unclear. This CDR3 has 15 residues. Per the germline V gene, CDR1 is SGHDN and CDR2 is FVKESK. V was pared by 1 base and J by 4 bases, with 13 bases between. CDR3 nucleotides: TGTGCCAGCAGCCAAGGATCCGCACGGGTCTATGGCTACACCTTC. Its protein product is CASSQGSARVYGYTF.

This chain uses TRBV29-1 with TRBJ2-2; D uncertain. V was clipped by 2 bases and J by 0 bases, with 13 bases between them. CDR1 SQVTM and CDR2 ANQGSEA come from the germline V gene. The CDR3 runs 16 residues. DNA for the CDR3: TGCAGCGTTGAACCACTACGGACCGCGAACACCGGGGAGCTGTTTTTT. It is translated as CSVEPLRTANTGELFF.

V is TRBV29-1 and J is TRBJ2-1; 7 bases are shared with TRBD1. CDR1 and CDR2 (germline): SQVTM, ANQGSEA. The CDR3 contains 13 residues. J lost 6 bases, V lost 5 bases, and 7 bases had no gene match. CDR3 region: CSVLTGALNEQFF. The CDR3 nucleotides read TGCAGCGTTTTAACAGGGGCGCTCAATGAGCAGTTCTTC.

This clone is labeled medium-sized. The CDR3 protein is CASSFPLQQVSGANVLTF. As DNA, the CDR3 is TGTGCCAGCAGCTTCCCTCTCCAACAGGTCTCTGGGGCCAACGTCCTGACTTTC. The V and J genes are TRBV9 and TRBJ2-6, with D perhaps matching TRBD1 (5 bases). Germline CDR1 reads SGDLS; CDR2 reads YYNGEE. The CDR3 is 18 residues long. V gave up 4 bases and J gave up 0 bases, with 17 bases separating them.

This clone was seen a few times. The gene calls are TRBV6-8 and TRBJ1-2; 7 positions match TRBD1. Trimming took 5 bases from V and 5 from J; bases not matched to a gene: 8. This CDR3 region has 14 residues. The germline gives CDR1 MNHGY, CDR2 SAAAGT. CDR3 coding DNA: TGTGCCAGCAGTGCCGACAGGGTGGGATATGGCTACACCTTC. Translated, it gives CASSADRVGYGYTF.

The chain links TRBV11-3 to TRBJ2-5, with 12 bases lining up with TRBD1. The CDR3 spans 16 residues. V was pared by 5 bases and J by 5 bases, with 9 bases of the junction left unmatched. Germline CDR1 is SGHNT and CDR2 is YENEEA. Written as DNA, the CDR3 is TGTGCCAGCAGCCGCGGGGACAGGGGGCGTGAGGAGACCCAGTACTTC. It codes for CASSRGDRGREETQYF.

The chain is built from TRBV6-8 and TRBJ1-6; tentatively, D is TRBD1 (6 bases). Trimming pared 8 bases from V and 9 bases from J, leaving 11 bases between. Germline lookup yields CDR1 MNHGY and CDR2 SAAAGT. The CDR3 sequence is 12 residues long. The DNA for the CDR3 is TGTGCCAGCTCAGGGGTTTTTTCACCCCTCCACTTT. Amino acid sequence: CASSGVFSPLHF.

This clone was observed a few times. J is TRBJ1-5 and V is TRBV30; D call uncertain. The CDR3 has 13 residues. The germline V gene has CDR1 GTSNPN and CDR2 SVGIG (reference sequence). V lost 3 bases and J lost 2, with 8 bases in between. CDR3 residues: CAWSFDRNQPQHF. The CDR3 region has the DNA TGTGCCTGGAGCTTTGACCGCAATCAGCCCCAGCATTTT.